Detailed here is one TCR beta chain. The CDR3 is made up of 15 amino acids. V was shortened by 1 base and J by 6 bases, with 12 bases between the two germline ends. Per the germline V gene, CDR1 is SNHLY and CDR2 is FYNNEI. Intraepithelial and lamina propria lymphocytes were freed from processed graft tissue. This sample stems from a study of graft-versus-host responses after intestinal transplantation. Sequencing used immunoSEQ multiplex PCR; TCRdb keeps in-frame clones, though not all of them. This sample carries tens of thousands of clones, around 90% of them seen once, and the ten largest clones take about 1.7%.

This TCR was sampled from a human patient who received an intestinal transplant, so some T cells may come from the graft donor. The starting material was ileum tissue, obtained roughly 54 weeks after transplant. This chain links TRBV2 with TRBJ1-4; D unresolved. CDR3 DNA: TGTGCCAGCAGTGAAGGCGTGGTTGTGGATGAAAAACTGTTTTTT. Translated: CASSEGVVVDEKLFF.